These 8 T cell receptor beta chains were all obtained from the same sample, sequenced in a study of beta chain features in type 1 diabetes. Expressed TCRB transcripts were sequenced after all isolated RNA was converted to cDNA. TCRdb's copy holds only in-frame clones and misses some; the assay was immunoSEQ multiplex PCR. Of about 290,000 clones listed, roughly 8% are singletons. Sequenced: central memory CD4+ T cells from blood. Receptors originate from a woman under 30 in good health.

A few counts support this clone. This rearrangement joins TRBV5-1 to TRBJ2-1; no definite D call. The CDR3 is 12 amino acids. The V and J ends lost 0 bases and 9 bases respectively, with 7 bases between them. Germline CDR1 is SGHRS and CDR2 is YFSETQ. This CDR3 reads CASSLANGEQFF. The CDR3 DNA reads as TGCGCCAGCAGCTTGGCCAACGGTGAGCAGTTCTTC.

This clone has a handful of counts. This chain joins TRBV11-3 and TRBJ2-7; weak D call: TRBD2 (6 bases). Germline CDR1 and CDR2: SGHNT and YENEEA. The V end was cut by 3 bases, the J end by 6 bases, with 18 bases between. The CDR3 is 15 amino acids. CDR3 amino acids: CASSFSGGSPGEQYF. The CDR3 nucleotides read TGTGCCAGCAGCTTTTCTGGAGGGTCTCCGGGCGAGCAGTACTTC.

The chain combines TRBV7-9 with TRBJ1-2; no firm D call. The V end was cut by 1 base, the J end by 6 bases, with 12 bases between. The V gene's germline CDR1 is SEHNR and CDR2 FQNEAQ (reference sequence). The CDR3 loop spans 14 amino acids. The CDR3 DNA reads TGTGCCAGCAGCTTAGATCGAGAGGGAGATGGCTACACCTTC. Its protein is CASSLDREGDGYTF.

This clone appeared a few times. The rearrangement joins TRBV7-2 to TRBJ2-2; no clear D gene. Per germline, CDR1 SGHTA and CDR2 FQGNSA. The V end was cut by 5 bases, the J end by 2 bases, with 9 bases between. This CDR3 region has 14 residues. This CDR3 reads CASSPTINTGELFF. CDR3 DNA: TGTGCCAGCAGCCCAACCATCAACACCGGGGAGCTGTTTTTT.

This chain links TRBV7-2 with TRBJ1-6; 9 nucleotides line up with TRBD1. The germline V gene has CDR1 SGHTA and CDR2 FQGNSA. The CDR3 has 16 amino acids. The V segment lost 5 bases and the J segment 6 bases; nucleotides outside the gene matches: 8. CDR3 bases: TGTGCCAGCAGCCAAGGACAGGGGTTTTTTAATTCACCCCTCCACTTT. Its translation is CASSQGQGFFNSPLHF.

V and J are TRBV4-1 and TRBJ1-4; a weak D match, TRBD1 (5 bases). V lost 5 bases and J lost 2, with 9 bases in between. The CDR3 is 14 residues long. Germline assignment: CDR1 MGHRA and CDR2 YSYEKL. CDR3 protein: CASSRQTTNEKLFF. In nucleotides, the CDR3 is TGCGCCAGCAGCAGACAGACGACTAATGAAAAACTGTTTTTT.

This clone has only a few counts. Here the CDR3 DNA reads TGTGCCAGCAGCCAAGTTCTCGGAGATACGCAGTATTTT. Its protein is CASSQVLGDTQYF. The chain uses TRBV4-2 and TRBJ2-3; D uncertain. Germline V CDR1 and CDR2: LGHNA, YNFKEQ. The CDR3 has 13 amino acids. Between the trimmed V and J ends, which lost 1 base and 5 bases, there was a span of 7 bases.

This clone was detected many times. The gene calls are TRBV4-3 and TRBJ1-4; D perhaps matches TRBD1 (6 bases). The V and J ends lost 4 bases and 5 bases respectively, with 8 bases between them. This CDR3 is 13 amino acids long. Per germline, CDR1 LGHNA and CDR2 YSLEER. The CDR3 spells CASSRDRNEKLFF. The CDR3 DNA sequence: TGCGCCAGCAGCCGAGACAGGAATGAAAAACTGTTTTTT.